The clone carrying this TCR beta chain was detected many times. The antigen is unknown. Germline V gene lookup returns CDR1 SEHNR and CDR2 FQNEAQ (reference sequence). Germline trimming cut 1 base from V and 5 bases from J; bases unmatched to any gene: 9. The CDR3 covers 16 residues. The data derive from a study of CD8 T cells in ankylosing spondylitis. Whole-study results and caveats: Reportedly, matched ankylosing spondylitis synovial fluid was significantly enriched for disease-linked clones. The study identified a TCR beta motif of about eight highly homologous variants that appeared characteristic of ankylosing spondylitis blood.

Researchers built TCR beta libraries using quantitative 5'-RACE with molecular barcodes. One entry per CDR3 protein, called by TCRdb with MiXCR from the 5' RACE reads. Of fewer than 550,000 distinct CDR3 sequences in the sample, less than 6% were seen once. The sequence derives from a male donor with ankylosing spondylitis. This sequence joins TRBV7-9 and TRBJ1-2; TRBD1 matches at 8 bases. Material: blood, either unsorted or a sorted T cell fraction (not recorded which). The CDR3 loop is CASSLEWDRITYGYTF. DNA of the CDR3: TGTGCCAGCAGCTTAGAGTGGGACAGGATTACATATGGCTACACCTTC. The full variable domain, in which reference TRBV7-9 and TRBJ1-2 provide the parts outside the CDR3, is DTGVSQNPRHKITKRGQNVTFRCDPISEHNRLYWYRQTLGQGPEFLTYFQNEAQLEKSRLLSDRFSAERPKGSFSTLEIQRTEQGDSAMYLCASSLEWDRITYGYTFGSGTRLTVV.